The following is a T cell receptor beta chain sequence with its context. What it binds is unknown. The CDR3 has 17 amino acids. The germline V gene has CDR1 SGHRS and CDR2 YFSETQ. V shed 4 bases, J shed 0 bases, and the junction held 6 bases outside the gene matches. The data stem from a study of radiotherapy plus CTLA-4 blockade in lung cancer. The overall study: The study recorded objective responses in about 20% of patients and disease control in around 33%.

Study-wide results and limits: Early shifts in blood T cell clones, with interferon-beta, reportedly predicted response best. Subsequent to radiotherapy plus ipilimumab, tumor-derived TCR clones underwent expansion in blood.

Measured with immunoSEQ multiplex PCR; TCRdb has only the in-frame clones, and not every one. The table lists about 32,000 clones, approximately 85% of them singletons, with 5.8% in the top ten. The V call is TRBV5-1, the J call TRBJ2-1, with 11 nucleotides matching TRBD1. This sequence originates from a human donor with non-small cell lung cancer who had stable disease on radiotherapy plus ipilimumab. The sample here was peripheral blood, taken from a patient treated with radiotherapy plus ipilimumab. The CDR3 loop reads CASSRTGTGGSYNEQFF. The DNA for the CDR3 is TGCGCCAGCAGCCGAACCGGGACAGGGGGCTCCTACAATGAGCAGTTCTTC.